Each of the 10 T cell receptor beta chains below was sequenced from the same sample in a study of identical twins. TCRdb called the 5' RACE reads again in MiXCR, with one record for every CDR3 protein. The data show about 790,000 distinct CDR3 sequences, with 18% seen just once and around 12% held by the top ten. Separately, the same data were catalogued under a study of T cells expressing NK-cell markers.

Sequencing used PBMCs. Receptors originate from a woman younger than 35 in good health.

This clonotype was counted between two and nine times. The junction departs from the called germline gene at one end, perhaps through a read error. This chain joins TRBV27 and TRBJ2-2, with D perhaps being TRBD1 or TRBD2 (5 bases each). Per germline, CDR1 MNHEY and CDR2 SMNVEV (reference sequence). CDR3 length: 14 amino acids. The CDR3 loop reads CASSLTTATGELFF. As DNA, the CDR3 is TGTGCCAGCAGTTTGACGACAGCCACCGGGGAGTTGTTTTTT.

This clonotype has a handful of counts. J is TRBJ1-1 and V is TRBV12-3 or TRBV12-4; D is possibly TRBD1 (5 bases). The germline V and J ends were trimmed by 5 bases and 4 bases, with 17 bases remaining between them. CDR3 size: 15 residues. The CDR3 DNA sequence: TGTGCCAGCAGTCCCTCCGCAGGGAGAATCACTGAAGCTTTCTTT. Protein: CASSPSAGRITEAFF.

This clonotype was recorded a few times. V usage is TRBV7-9 and J usage is TRBJ1-1, with D maybe TRBD1 (6 bases). Looked up from germline, CDR1 is SEHNR and CDR2 is FQNEAQ (reference sequence). This CDR3 is 16 amino acids long. Trimming took off 3 bases at V and 5 bases at J, with 19 bases between the two ends. In nucleotides, the CDR3 is TGTGCCAGCAGCTTTACCAGGGGCGTTGAGTGGACTGAAGCTTTCTTT. Protein: CASSFTRGVEWTEAFF.

This clonotype has a count of ten or more. V usage is TRBV7-3 and J usage is TRBJ2-2; D is perhaps TRBD2 (5 bases). CDR1 SGHTA and CDR2 FQGTGA come from the germline V gene. The length of the CDR3 is 15 residues. V was trimmed by 3 bases and J by 5 bases, leaving 13 bases between them. The CDR3 DNA sequence: TGTGCCAGCAGCTTCTTGGCTAGCCTAACCGGGGAGCTGTTTTTT. Protein: CASSFLASLTGELFF.

The chain couples TRBV7-6 to TRBJ2-4; a weak D match, TRBD1 (5 bases). Per germline, CDR1 SGHVS and CDR2 FNYEAQ. V was trimmed by 2 bases and J by 8 bases, leaving 13 bases between them. The CDR3 has 14 amino acids. This chain's CDR3 is CASSLSGIGDIQYF. DNA for the CDR3: TGTGCCAGCAGCTTATCAGGGATTGGAGACATTCAGTACTTC.

CDR3 loop: CASRPQQGRPQDTQYF. CDR3 DNA sequence: TGCGCCAGCAGACCTCAACAGGGGCGCCCTCAAGATACGCAGTATTTT. The chain joins TRBV5-1 to TRBJ2-3, with 7 bases matching TRBD1. Germline V gives CDR1 SGHRS, CDR2 YFSETQ. The CDR3 runs 16 residues. J gave up 5 bases and V 5 bases, and 14 bases lay outside the gene matches.

This clonotype was picked up many times. The chain combines TRBV13 with TRBJ2-3; tentative D call: TRBD2 (6 bases). Trimming removed 2 bases from V and 0 bases from J, with 9 bases in between. Germline CDR1 PRHDT, CDR2 FYEKMQ (reference sequence). The CDR3 covers 15 residues. The chain's CDR3 is CASSLTGTSTDTQYF. CDR3 coding DNA: TGTGCCAGCAGCTTAACGGGGACTAGCACAGATACGCAGTATTTT.

This clonotype has a handful of counts. The rearrangement joins TRBV10-3 to TRBJ1-2, with 7 bases fitting TRBD1. The germline CDR1 and CDR2 sequences are ENHRY and SYGVKD. The CDR3 consists of 17 residues. Trimming cost V 9 bases and J 0 bases; bases outside gene matches: 16. The CDR3 loop is CAMADHRGGDPNYGYTF. CDR3 bases: TGTGCCATGGCGGACCACAGGGGAGGGGATCCTAACTATGGCTACACCTTC.

This clonotype was observed a handful of times. The chain employs TRBV12-3 or TRBV12-4 and TRBJ2-1, with 7 nucleotides matching TRBD2. V was clipped by 5 bases and J by 7 bases; unmatched bases: 11. This CDR3 has 15 amino acids. This CDR3 is CASSISGYRGNEQFF. Written as DNA, the CDR3 is TGTGCCAGCAGTATTAGCGGGTACCGAGGAAATGAGCAGTTCTTC.

This clonotype was counted a few times. The chain recombines TRBV5-1 with TRBJ2-5; D remains unclear. Germline V gene data show CDR1 as SGHRS and CDR2 as YFSETQ. V lost 6 bases and J lost 5, with 8 bases in between. The CDR3 length is 11 residues. The CDR3: CASKFLETQYF. CDR3 DNA: TGCGCCAGCAAATTTCTCGAGACCCAGTACTTC.